This record covers a single TCR beta chain. It has no known antigen specificity. No base qualities exist here, and no much larger clone lies one base off it. This sample is part of a study of blood T cell repertoires in COVID-19 (dated by TCRdb to the early 2020s). With respect to the entire study: Samples from collaborators originated in the United States, Italy and Spain and spanned both the acute and convalescent phases of COVID-19. The sample metadata nearly always contained a de-identified subject ID, COVID-19 status, age in years and sex. The prospective study material was composed of cDNA or gDNA derived from T cells, B-cell-depleted T cells, or PBMCs. The repertoires were released in a freely available public database intended as a resource for research on the immune response to SARS-CoV-2. Subjects who had been exposed to COVID-19, were actively infected with it, or had recovered from it provided the deeply sampled blood TCRbeta repertoires that made up the dataset. Samples came from the ongoing ImmuneRACE study (first 160 participants) plus 1,254 subjects from 6 global collaborators. Where HLA class I and class II types were available, the types were taken from metadata supplied by the sample provider, not from assay-based typing. Summary of the overall study and its limitations: The amount of clinical and demographic metadata varied by source and participant and was provided uncurated.

In the prospective study, participants were about 18 to 95 years old, resided in approximately 22 geographic areas of the United States, and were enrolled through a virtual design. Cohort assignment in the prospective study relied on participant-reported clinical history from a screening survey and a study questionnaire. A participant counted as exposed if, within 2 weeks of entering the study, that participant had been in contact with someone who had a PCR-confirmed or clinician-diagnosed COVID-19 case. In the prospective study, mobile phlebotomists collected whole blood, serum and a nasopharyngeal or oropharyngeal swab from each participant. Prospective study participants could optionally give additional blood draws and questionnaires over an approximately two-month period. Before DNA extraction, prospective study blood samples were shipped either frozen or at room temperature. The immunoSEQ Assay, a bias-controlled multiplex PCR, was used to amplify TCRbeta CDR3 regions from genomic DNA. The original pipeline was this. Within the assay, amplification of reference gene primers was used to estimate how many nucleated cells each sample contained. Sequence reads were collapsed and filtered to measure the absolute abundance of every unique TCRbeta CDR3 rearrangement. For each sample, productive Simpson clonality was calculated as the square root of Simpson's diversity index across productive rearrangements. The table comes from immuneACCESS by way of TCRdb, which keeps in-frame sequences with V and J called. Part of the clones is missing from these tables; in studies checked, under half for an unresolved V gene and the rest for unknown reasons. For V, J and clone size, that table is used; D and trimming come from the DNA. The sample table lists 250,000 or so clones, approximately 88% of them with a count of one. The top ten hold about 2.9% of the sample.

The material sequenced was PBMCs or T cells enriched from blood (not recorded which). The receptor's source is a woman in her forties who had been exposed to COVID-19.

The nucleotide sequence reads as follows: TGCGCCAGCAGCCTTCAGGGGAGTTCACCCCTCCACTTT. This gives the protein CASSLQGSSPLHF. In this chain, TRBV4-3 is recombined with TRBJ1-6; TRBD1 is a weak D gene call, 6 bases matching. The junction carries 10 bases between V and J, which are trimmed by 4 bases and 9 bases respectively. The CDR3 goes from the cysteine to the phenylalanine over 13 residues. Left in the record is the CDR3 DNA by itself, 39 bases read in frame from the first base. The germline V gene sets CDR1 to LGHNA and CDR2 to YSLEER.